The entry that follows covers one T cell receptor beta chain sequence. Sequencing was performed with immunoSEQ multiplex PCR; in TCRdb, only in-frame clones are kept and a portion is missing. The top ten hold roughly 3% of the sample, which has 290,000 or so clones, approximately 86% seen once. The data stem from a study of blood T cell repertoires in COVID-19. Germline CDR1 SGHRS, CDR2 YFSETQ. This CDR3 spans 15 amino acids. V shed 4 bases, J shed 5 bases, and the junction held 9 bases outside the gene matches. This chain links TRBV5-1 with TRBJ1-2; 9 bases agree with TRBD1. The sequence was obtained from a woman aged 18-29 years who had recovered from COVID-19. The sample consisted of PBMCs or T cells enriched from blood (not recorded which). This chain's CDR3 is CASSPRTGDWYGYTF. CDR3 nucleotides: TGCGCCAGCAGCCCGAGGACAGGGGATTGGTATGGCTACACCTTC.